The TCR beta chain described here comes from a study of shared clonotypes between healthy human individuals. Study background: Aged 18 to 49, the donors were a couple of women and three men. CD4 naive and CD4 memory each took three plates per donor, while CD8 naive took two and CD8 memory one.

V shed 5 bases and J shed 0 bases, with 23 bases lying between them. CDR1 MNHEY and CDR2 SMNVEV come from the germline V gene (reference sequence). The CDR3 is 20 residues long. Per sorted-subset replicate PCR, input was roughly 220 ng DNA, representing tens of thousands of T cell genomes. TCRdb keeps only in-frame clones here, not all; method: immunoSEQ multiplex PCR. The data contain just over 2,000,000 clones, 90% to 95% of them singletons. This chain links TRBV27 with TRBJ1-6, with D unresolved. The sequenced material came from naive CD4+ T cells sorted from blood. Subset indicated: CD45RA+ positively selected. This TCR was recovered from a man aged 18 to 29 in good health. In DNA form, the CDR3 reads TGTGCCAGCAGTCCCCTTCCGATCCGGGGATTAAGCTCCTATAATTCACCCCTCCACTTT. Its protein is CASSPLPIRGLSSYNSPLHF.